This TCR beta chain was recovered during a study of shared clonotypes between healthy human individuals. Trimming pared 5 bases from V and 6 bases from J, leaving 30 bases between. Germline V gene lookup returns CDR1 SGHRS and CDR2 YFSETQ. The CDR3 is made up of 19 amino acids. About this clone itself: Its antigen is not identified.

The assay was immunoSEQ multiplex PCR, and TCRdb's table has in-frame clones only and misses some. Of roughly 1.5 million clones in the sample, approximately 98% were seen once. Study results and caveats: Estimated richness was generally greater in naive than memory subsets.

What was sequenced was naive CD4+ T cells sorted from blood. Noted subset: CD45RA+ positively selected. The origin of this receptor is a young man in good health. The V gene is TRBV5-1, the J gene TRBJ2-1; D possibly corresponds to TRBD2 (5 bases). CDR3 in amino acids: CASRSFGGELVPDSNEQFF. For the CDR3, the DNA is TGCGCCAGCAGATCCTTTGGTGGAGAACTAGTCCCCGATTCCAATGAGCAGTTCTTC.